The 5 T cell receptor beta chains listed next were all sequenced from one sample in a study of CD8+ T cells in alopecia areata. Extracted from the samples, RNA was reverse transcribed into cDNA to serve as the sequencing template. TCRdb's copy holds only in-frame clones and misses some; the assay was immunoSEQ multiplex PCR. This repertoire holds more than 250,000 clones, and none appear only once. Markers including CD4, CD8alpha, NKG2D and NKG2ACE guided sorting of pooled cutaneous lymph node cells. Sequencing was performed on CD4+ T cells sorted from a lymph node. Receptors originate from a C3H/HeJ mouse with alopecia areata. MHC haplotype of the strain: H2-k.

For this clone: Gene names and germline match the mouse. The read terminates 4 residues before the CDR3 end, so the remaining end is supplied by the germline J gene. The rearrangement links TRBV19 to TRBJ2-7; D is perhaps TRBD1 (6 bases). The CDR3 runs to 14 residues. Germline CDR1 FNHDT, CDR2 SITEND (reference sequence). V lost 5 bases and J lost 0, with 12 bases in between. Here the CDR3 reads CASRSDRSSYEQYF. CDR3 bases read: TGTGCCAGCAGATCTGACAGGAGCTCCTAT.

Details on this clone: Each gene name is a mouse one. Sequencing ends 4 residues short of the CDR3 end; the germline J gene provides the rest. This rearrangement joins TRBV31 to TRBJ2-2, with 7 positions matching TRBD1. The V gene end was trimmed by 0 bases and the J gene end by 0 bases; junction bases not matched to a gene: 7. Germline CDR1 is GKSSPN and CDR2 is SITVG. The CDR3 loop spans 17 amino acids. CDR3 bases read: TGTGCCTGGAGTCTTGCCCGGGACAGAACAAACACCGGG. Encoded protein: CAWSLARDRTNTG. In full, the CDR3 is CAWSLARDRTNTGQLYF.

On this clone: Genes and germline are mouse. CDR3: CASSDTGGMSYEQYF. The CDR3 DNA, read in part, is TGTGCCAGCAGTGATACTGGGGGGATGTCCTAT. The V call is TRBV13-3, the J call TRBJ2-7; 9 bases line up with TRBD2. Sequencing ends 4 residues short of the CDR3 end; the germline J gene provides the rest. Losses at the gene ends were 1 base for V and 1 base for J; bases not matched to a gene: 3. The CDR3 length is 15 residues. Germline V CDR1 and CDR2: NNHDY, SYVADS.

This clone was found a few times. Mouse gene names apply. The read finishes 4 residues shy of the CDR3 end, and the germline J gene is used to complete it. The V and J genes are TRBV19 and TRBJ2-2; 11 bases are a match to TRBD2. V shed 4 bases, J shed 1 base, and the junction held 6 bases outside the gene matches. This CDR3 spans 17 amino acids. The germline V gene has CDR1 FNHDT and CDR2 SITEND (reference sequence). CDR3: CASSPLGLGVNTGQLYF. CDR3 DNA (partial): TGTGCCAGCAGTCCCCTGGGACTGGGGGTAAACACCGGG.

This clone occurred a few times. Given a much more abundant clone one base away, this may be a read error. All gene names here are mouse names. Sequencing ends 3 residues short of the CDR3 end; the germline J gene provides the rest. V is TRBV19 and J is TRBJ1-6; D ambiguous. TRBJ1-6 is sorted into the ORF group, with uncertain function. The V gene lost 4 bases and the J gene lost 5 bases, with 4 bases spanning the gap. CDR1 and CDR2 from the germline V gene are FNHDT and SITEND (reference sequence). The CDR3 spans 12 residues. CDR3 bases read: TGTGCCAGCAGTCAAAATAATTCGCCC. Translating gives CASSQNNSP. The CDR3 in full is CASSQNNSPLYF.